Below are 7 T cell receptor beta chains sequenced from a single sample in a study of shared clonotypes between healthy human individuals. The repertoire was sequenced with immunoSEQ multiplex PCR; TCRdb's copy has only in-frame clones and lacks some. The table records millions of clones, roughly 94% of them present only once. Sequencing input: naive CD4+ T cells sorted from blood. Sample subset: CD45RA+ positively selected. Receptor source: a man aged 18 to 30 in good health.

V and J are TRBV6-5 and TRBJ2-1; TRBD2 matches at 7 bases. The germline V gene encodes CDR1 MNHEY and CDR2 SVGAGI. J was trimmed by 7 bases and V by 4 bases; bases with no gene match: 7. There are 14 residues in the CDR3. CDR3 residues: CASSLLANSNEQFF. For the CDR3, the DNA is TGTGCCAGCAGTTTACTAGCGAATTCAAATGAGCAGTTCTTC.

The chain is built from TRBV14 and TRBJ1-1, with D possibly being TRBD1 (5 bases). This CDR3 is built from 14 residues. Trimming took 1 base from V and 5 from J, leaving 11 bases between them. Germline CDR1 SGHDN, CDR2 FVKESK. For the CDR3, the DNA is TGTGCCAGCAGCCAAGTTTCATCAGGGACTGAAGCTTTCTTT. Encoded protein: CASSQVSSGTEAFF.

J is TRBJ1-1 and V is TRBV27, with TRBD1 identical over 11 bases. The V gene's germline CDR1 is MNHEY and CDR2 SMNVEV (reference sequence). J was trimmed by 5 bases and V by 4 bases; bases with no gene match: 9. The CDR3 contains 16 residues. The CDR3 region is CASSSGQGARSTEAFF. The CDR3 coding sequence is TGTGCCAGCAGTTCCGGACAGGGGGCGCGGAGTACTGAAGCTTTCTTT.

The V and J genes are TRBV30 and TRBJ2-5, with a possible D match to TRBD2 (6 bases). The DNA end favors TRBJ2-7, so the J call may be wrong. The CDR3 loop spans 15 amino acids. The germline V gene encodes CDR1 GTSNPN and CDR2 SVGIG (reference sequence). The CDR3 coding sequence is TGTGCCTGGAGTCCCCGCGGGGCGAGCTCCTACGAGCAGTACTTC. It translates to CAWSPRGASSYEQYF.

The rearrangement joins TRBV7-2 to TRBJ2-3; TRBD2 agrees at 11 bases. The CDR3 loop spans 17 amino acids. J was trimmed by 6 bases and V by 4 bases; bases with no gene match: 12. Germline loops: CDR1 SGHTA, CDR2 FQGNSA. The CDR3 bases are TGTGCCAGCAGCTCAATCACTAGCGGGGGTCCTGGGGATACGCAGTATTTT. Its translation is CASSSITSGGPGDTQYF.

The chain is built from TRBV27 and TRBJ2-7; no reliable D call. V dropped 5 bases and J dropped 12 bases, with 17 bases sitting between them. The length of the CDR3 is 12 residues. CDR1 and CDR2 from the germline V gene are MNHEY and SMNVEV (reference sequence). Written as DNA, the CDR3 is TGTGCCAGCAGTGGTACAGCAAGGCCTACGTACTTC. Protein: CASSGTARPTYF.

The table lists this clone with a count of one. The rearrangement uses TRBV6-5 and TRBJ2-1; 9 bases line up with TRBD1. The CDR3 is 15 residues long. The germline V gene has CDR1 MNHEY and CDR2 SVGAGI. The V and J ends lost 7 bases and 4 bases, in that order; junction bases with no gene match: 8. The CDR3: CASKDPGQGYNEQFF. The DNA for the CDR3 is TGTGCCAGCAAGGACCCGGGACAGGGTTACAATGAGCAGTTCTTC.